A single TCR beta chain is shown here with its context. The data are from a study of blood T cell repertoires in COVID-19. Turning to the study itself: PBMCs, B-cell-depleted T cells, or T cells provided the cDNA or gDNA that made up the material.

With 3 bases clipped from V and 2 bases from J, the junction kept 3 bases outside the gene matches. Germline V CDR1 and CDR2: SGHTS, YDEGEE. CDR3 length equals 17 residues. Participants were aged about 18 to 100 years from some 24 US areas. Cohort allocation depended upon clinical history that participants reported. Two negative PCRs, clearance, or symptom resolution were required of recovered Cohort 3 donors. Produced via immunoSEQ multiplex PCR; TCRdb's table is partial and in-frame only. Found here are hundreds of thousands of clones, around 87% of them singletons; the top ten hold 1.5% to 2%. The chain employs TRBV5-8 and TRBJ2-3; 16 bases agree with TRBD2. This clonotype was obtained from a woman aged 45-65 years who had recovered from COVID-19. Sequenced material: PBMCs or T cells enriched from blood (not recorded which). The CDR3 bases are TGTGCCAGCAGCTCCGGGACTAGCGGGAGGGCCACAGATACGCAGTATTTT. Its translation: CASSSGTSGRATDTQYF.